The 26 T cell receptor beta chains given below trace back to one sample, sequenced in a study of cytomegalovirus exposure and HLA in healthy donors. 13 Jbeta primers and 60 Vbeta primers were used for the PCR. Profiled with immunoSEQ multiplex PCR; TCRdb holds only in-frame clones, not every one. The sample records 160,000 or so clones, just over 75% being singletons. The sequenced material came from PBMCs. These receptor sequences come from a man aged 35-49 years in good health and CMV-seronegative.

CDR3 sequence (DNA): TGTGCCAGCAGCCCCCGGGGGGCAAGGGGTGAGCAGTTCTTC. Protein: CASSPRGARGEQFF. J is TRBJ2-1 and V is TRBV14; possibly TRBD2 for D (7 bases). This CDR3 has 14 residues. CDR1 and CDR2 from the germline V gene are SGHDN and FVKESK. With 4 bases removed from V and 9 bases from J, the gap between germline ends came to 16 bases.

This clone was detected once. This rearrangement joins TRBV5-1 to TRBJ2-7; 9 bases line up with TRBD1. The CDR3 loop spans 16 amino acids. The J segment lost 5 bases and the V segment lost 3 bases, leaving 12 bases of the junction unmatched. Germline CDR1 reads SGHRS; CDR2 reads YFSETQ. CDR3 residues: CASSYHGTGSSHEQYF. The CDR3 region has the DNA TGCGCCAGCAGCTACCACGGGACAGGGAGTTCCCACGAGCAGTACTTC.

This clone was found a few times. V usage is TRBV30 and J usage is TRBJ2-7; 10 bases fit TRBD1. From germline, CDR1 is GTSNPN and CDR2 SVGIG (reference sequence). Trimming took 5 bases from V and 2 from J; bases not matched to a gene: 0. The CDR3 covers 12 residues. The CDR3 nucleotides read TGTGCCTGGGGGACAGGGGCCTACGAGCAGTACTTC. Translated: CAWGTGAYEQYF.

The chain couples TRBV9 to TRBJ2-1; 9 bases agree with TRBD2. Germline CDR1 reads SGDLS; CDR2 reads YYNGEE. The CDR3 loop spans 15 amino acids. The junction had 11 bases not matched to a gene; V was cut back by 4 bases and J by 9 bases. The CDR3 protein is CASSQNALAGVEQFF. The CDR3 bases are TGTGCCAGCAGCCAGAATGCTTTAGCGGGAGTTGAGCAGTTCTTC. The whole variable domain, filled in from reference TRBV9 and TRBJ2-1, reads DSGVTQTPKHLITATGQRVTLRCSPRSGDLSVYWYQQSLDQGLQFLIQYYNGEERAKGNILERFSAQQFPDLHSELNLSSLELGDSALYFCASSQNALAGVEQFFGPGTRLTVL.

The V call is TRBV18, the J call TRBJ2-5, with D unresolved. Trimming took off 3 bases at V and 5 bases at J, with 13 bases between the two ends. The CDR3 consists of 14 residues. Germline V CDR1 and CDR2: KGHSH, LQKENI. The CDR3 is CASSPFAGAETQYF. DNA for the CDR3: TGTGCCAGCTCACCCTTCGCCGGAGCGGAGACCCAGTACTTC.

The J gene is TRBJ1-5, the V gene TRBV27; 8 nucleotides align to TRBD1. Trimming took 6 bases from V and 6 from J; bases not matched to a gene: 7. Germline CDR1 is MNHEY and CDR2 is SMNVEV (reference sequence). The CDR3 contains 14 residues. Here the CDR3 DNA reads TGTGCCAGCAGACCGGACAGGGACGGTCAGCCCCAGCATTTT. The encoded protein is CASRPDRDGQPQHF.

Concerning this clone: An end of the junction differs from the germline gene, which may be a read error. The chain joins TRBV7-9 to TRBJ1-5; the D is unclear. Germline-derived CDR1 and CDR2 are SEHNR and FQNEAQ (reference sequence). This CDR3 has 12 residues. The CDR3 loop reads CSSSLELTGQHF. The DNA of the CDR3 is TGTTCCAGCAGCTTAGAGTTAACGGGGCAGCATTTT.

The chain employs TRBV6-1 and TRBJ2-3, with D uncertain. The CDR3 totals 14 residues. Germline V gives CDR1 MNHNS, CDR2 SASEGT. Trimming shortened V by 7 bases and J by 2 bases, and 13 bases separated the two germline ends. The CDR3 region has the DNA TGTGCCAGCACCGCTGGCTTCACCACAGATACGCAGTATTTT. Translation: CASTAGFTTDTQYF.

The chain employs TRBV10-3 and TRBJ2-1; TRBD2 matches 10 bases. The trim removed 5 bases at V and 0 bases at J, leaving 1 base unmatched. Germline V lookup: CDR1 ENHRY, CDR2 SYGVKD. CDR3 size: 15 residues. In DNA form, the CDR3 reads TGTGCCATCAGTTCTAGCGGGAGCTCCTACAATGAGCAGTTCTTC. Translated: CAISSSGSSYNEQFF.

The gene calls are TRBV19 and TRBJ1-5, with TRBD1 identical over 10 bases. There are 15 residues in the CDR3. Germline V CDR1 and CDR2: LNHDA, SQIVND (reference sequence). J gave up 4 bases and V 1 base, and 1 base lay outside the gene matches. CDR3 residues: CASSIGTGGNQPQHF. The CDR3 DNA reads as TGTGCCAGTAGTATAGGGACAGGGGGGAATCAGCCCCAGCATTTT.

The sample holds one count of this clone. The rearrangement links TRBV7-9 to TRBJ2-3, with 7 bases that match TRBD1. This CDR3 has 14 amino acids. The V segment lost 5 bases and the J segment 0 bases; nucleotides outside the gene matches: 2. Germline V lookup: CDR1 SEHNR, CDR2 FQNEAQ (reference sequence). The CDR3 nucleotides are TGTGCCAGCAGCCGGGACAGTAGCACAGATACGCAGTATTTT. Translated, it gives CASSRDSSTDTQYF.

The chain couples TRBV7-2 to TRBJ1-2; D is perhaps TRBD1 (6 bases). CDR1 SGHTA and CDR2 FQGNSA come from the germline V gene. Trimming took off 3 bases at V and 5 bases at J, with 13 bases between the two ends. The CDR3 covers 14 residues. The CDR3 reads CASSFFGQTYGYTF. Written as DNA, the CDR3 is TGTGCCAGCAGCTTTTTTGGACAGACTTATGGCTACACCTTC.

The chain has TRBV19 and TRBJ2-5, with 7 bases lining up with TRBD1. The CDR3 has 15 amino acids. Trimming cost V 3 bases and J 5 bases; bases outside gene matches: 9. CDR1 is LNHDA and CDR2 is SQIVND in the germline V gene (reference sequence). CDR3 loop: CASSIWDSPMETQYF. DNA for the CDR3: TGTGCCAGTAGTATCTGGGACAGCCCAATGGAGACCCAGTACTTC.

The chain links TRBV11-3 to TRBJ1-3, with TRBD1 as a possible D gene (6 bases). The germline V gene has CDR1 SGHNT and CDR2 YENEEA. The CDR3 is made up of 14 amino acids. V lost 4 bases, J lost 2 bases, and 9 bases lay in between. The CDR3 here is CASSSDRAGNTIYF. CDR3 nucleotides: TGTGCCAGCAGCTCGGACAGAGCTGGAAACACCATATATTTT.

There are a few counts of this clone. This chain links TRBV6-5 with TRBJ1-3; no firm D call. The CDR3 runs to 13 residues. V gave up 2 bases and J gave up 1 base, with 3 bases separating them. Germline V gene sequence: CDR1 MNHEY, CDR2 SVGAGI. The CDR3 sequence is CASSYQSGNTIYF. The DNA of the CDR3 is TGTGCCAGCAGTTACCAATCTGGAAACACCATATATTTT.

The chain recombines TRBV7-7 with TRBJ2-7, with TRBD1 matching over 9 bases. The V segment lost 4 bases and the J segment 7 bases; nucleotides outside the gene matches: 5. The germline V gene encodes CDR1 SSHAT and CDR2 FNYEAQ (reference sequence). This CDR3 is built from 13 residues. CDR3 nucleotide sequence: TGTGCCAGCAGCTCGGGACAGGGTAGAGAGCAGTACTTC. Encoded protein: CASSSGQGREQYF.

The genes are TRBV27 and TRBJ2-5; D gene unclear. V was pared by 4 bases and J by 1 base, with 10 bases between. This CDR3 is built from 14 residues. Germline CDR1 and CDR2: MNHEY and SMNVEV (reference sequence). This CDR3 reads CASSSVELQETQYF. The CDR3 nucleotides read TGTGCCAGCAGTTCCGTAGAACTCCAAGAGACCCAGTACTTC.

The chain has TRBV10-3 and TRBJ1-3, with D unclear. The CDR3 runs to 15 residues. Germline V gene sequence: CDR1 ENHRY, CDR2 SYGVKD. Trimming removed 3 bases from V and 0 bases from J, with 9 bases in between. The CDR3 DNA is TGTGCCATCAGTGATGGCGGTTACTCTGGAAACACCATATATTTT. Encoded protein: CAISDGGYSGNTIYF.

The rearrangement joins TRBV6-5 to TRBJ1-2, with 9 bases lining up with TRBD1. Unmatched junction bases numbered 2, after V lost 2 bases and J lost 7 bases. The CDR3 has 13 residues. Germline CDR1 reads MNHEY; CDR2 reads SVGAGI. CDR3: CASSYRTGAGYTF. In nucleotides, the CDR3 is TGTGCCAGCAGTTACAGGACAGGGGCTGGCTACACCTTC.

This chain uses TRBV5-1 with TRBJ2-3; D possibly corresponds to TRBD2 (6 bases). V dropped 3 bases and J dropped 2 bases, with 13 bases sitting between them. CDR1 is SGHRS and CDR2 is YFSETQ in the germline V gene. The length of the CDR3 is 15 residues. The CDR3 is CASSSGEVHTDTQYF. The CDR3 DNA is TGCGCCAGCAGCTCGGGGGAGGTGCACACAGATACGCAGTATTTT. Using reference TRBV5-1 and TRBJ2-3 for the parts outside the CDR3, the full variable domain is KAGVTQTPRYLIKTRGQQVTLSCSPISGHRSVSWYQQTPGQGLQFLFEYFSETQRNKGNFPGRFSGRQFSNSRSEMNVSTLELGDSALYLCASSSGEVHTDTQYFGPGTRLTVL.

A few counts support this clone. The genes are TRBV6-5 and TRBJ2-1; no firm D call. This CDR3 is built from 11 residues. The germline CDR1 and CDR2 sequences are MNHEY and SVGAGI. Trimming took 0 bases from V and 8 from J, leaving 2 bases between them. The CDR3 loop is CASSYSYEQFF. The CDR3 region has the DNA TGTGCCAGCAGTTACTCCTATGAGCAGTTCTTC.

A remark on this clone: The same CDR3 arises from other DNA sequences in this sample as well. The V gene is TRBV2, the J gene TRBJ2-5; tentative D call: TRBD2 (7 bases). Deletions cut 8 bases from V and 5 bases from J, with 12 bases between. Germline loops: CDR1 SNHLY, CDR2 FYNNEI. The CDR3 is made up of 12 amino acids. CDR3 coding DNA: TGTGCCAGCGGGGGGGGCGGGGAGACCCAGTACTTC. Translated, it gives CASGGGGETQYF.

V and J are TRBV6-5 and TRBJ2-3; a possible D gene is TRBD1 (5 bases). The CDR3 totals 12 residues. The germline V gene has CDR1 MNHEY and CDR2 SVGAGI. Trimming shortened V by 0 bases and J by 15 bases, and 13 bases separated the two germline ends. The CDR3 loop is CASSYSAGREYF. CDR3 DNA sequence: TGTGCCAGCAGTTACTCGGCAGGGCGAGAATATTTT.

The CDR3 DNA follows: TGTGCCATCAGTGATACAGGGAATGGAAACACCATATATTTT. The encoded protein is CAISDTGNGNTIYF. The chain uses TRBV10-3 and TRBJ1-3, with D perhaps matching TRBD1 (6 bases). The germline gives CDR1 ENHRY, CDR2 SYGVKD. V lost 3 bases and J 3 bases, leaving 9 bases between the germline ends. The CDR3 runs 14 residues.

J is TRBJ2-2 and V is TRBV10-1; D is unresolved. Trimming left V 2 bases short and J 7 bases short, with 5 bases between. Germline CDR1 WNHNN, CDR2 SYGVQD (reference sequence). The length of the CDR3 is 12 residues. DNA for the CDR3: TGCGCCAGCAGTGAGAACGGCGGGGAGCTGTTTTTT. Protein: CASSENGGELFF.

The gene calls are TRBV7-9 and TRBJ2-1; 13 nucleotides align to TRBD2. Trimming cost V 3 bases and J 5 bases; bases outside gene matches: 10. CDR3 length: 18 amino acids. CDR1 is SEHNR, CDR2 FQNEAQ, per germline (reference sequence). The CDR3 reads CASSFPFRLAGGHNEQFF. CDR3 DNA sequence: TGTGCCAGCAGCTTCCCTTTCCGACTAGCGGGAGGCCACAATGAGCAGTTCTTC.